One sample yielded the 13 T cell receptor beta chains listed below, sequenced in a study of cytomegalovirus exposure and HLA in healthy donors. 13 Jbeta primers and 60 Vbeta primers were used for the PCR. The repertoire was sequenced with immunoSEQ multiplex PCR; TCRdb's copy has only in-frame clones and lacks some. The table has some 89,000 clones, under 85% seen once. Material for sequencing was PBMCs. The receptors were gathered from a woman in her forties in good health and CMV-seropositive.

This clone was detected once. The rearrangement uses TRBV6-1 and TRBJ1-2; D is undetermined. V was clipped by 5 bases and J by 5 bases, with 18 bases between them. Per germline, CDR1 MNHNS and CDR2 SASEGT. This CDR3 is built from 15 residues. The CDR3, as DNA: TGTGCCAGCAGTAGGACGGGGAGCTCCGTTTATGGCTACACCTTC. Its translation: CASSRTGSSVYGYTF.

This clone was picked up one time. This chain uses TRBV2 with TRBJ2-5, with 8 bases that match TRBD1. This CDR3 is 14 amino acids long. CDR1 and CDR2 from the germline V gene are SNHLY and FYNNEI. V lost 6 bases, J lost 3 bases, and 6 bases stayed unmatched. The CDR3 nucleotides are TGTGCCAGCAGCAGACAGGGGCGAGAAGAGACCCAGTACTTC. Residues: CASSRQGREETQYF.

V and J are TRBV19 and TRBJ2-5; 11 bases map to TRBD1. The CDR3 contains 15 residues. The J segment lost 1 base and the V segment lost 4 bases, leaving 2 bases of the junction unmatched. Per the germline V gene, CDR1 is LNHDA and CDR2 is SQIVND (reference sequence). CDR3: CASSTGTGGQETQYF. CDR3 bases: TGTGCCAGTAGTACCGGGACAGGGGGCCAAGAGACCCAGTACTTC.

The rearrangement links TRBV5-6 to TRBJ1-1; possibly TRBD1 for D (5 bases). The V gene's germline CDR1 is SGHDT and CDR2 YYEEEE. The CDR3 is made up of 12 amino acids. V lost 1 base and J lost 9, with 10 bases in between. CDR3 protein: CASSLIAGQAFF. CDR3 bases: TGTGCCAGCAGCTTGATTGCAGGGCAAGCTTTCTTT.

This clone was detected once. The CDR3 loop reads CASSADRYDGYTF. The DNA for the CDR3 is TGTGCCAGCAGTGCCGACAGGTACGATGGCTACACCTTC. The chain combines TRBV28 with TRBJ1-2; D may be TRBD1 (6 bases). This CDR3 contains 13 residues. Germline V CDR1 and CDR2: MDHEN, SYDVKM. Between the trimmed V and J ends, which lost 5 bases and 6 bases, there was a span of 13 bases.

The V and J genes are TRBV18 and TRBJ1-1; 9 bases are shared with TRBD1. The CDR3 sequence is 17 residues long. Germline V gene data show CDR1 as KGHSH and CDR2 as LQKENI. Losses at the gene ends were 3 bases for V and 5 bases for J; bases not matched to a gene: 13. The CDR3 DNA sequence: TGTGCCAGCTCACCCCTACTTGGGACAGGGAAGAGAACTGAAGCTTTCTTT. Encoded protein: CASSPLLGTGKRTEAFF.

The chain has TRBV28 and TRBJ2-7; 11 positions match TRBD2. The CDR3 loop spans 16 amino acids. Trimming removed 4 bases from V and 0 bases from J; junction bases left unmatched: 5. Germline CDR1 and CDR2: MDHEN and SYDVKM. The CDR3 sequence: CASSSPTSGISYEQYF. CDR3 coding DNA: TGTGCCAGCAGTTCCCCGACTAGCGGGATCTCCTACGAGCAGTACTTC.

The chain couples TRBV10-2 to TRBJ2-3, with 11 bases fitting TRBD2. Germline V gives CDR1 WSHSY, CDR2 SAAADI. Trimming cost V 2 bases and J 2 bases; bases outside gene matches: 9. CDR3 length equals 18 residues. CDR3 loop: CASSEVLAGAWPTDTQYF. CDR3 nucleotide sequence: TGCGCCAGCAGTGAGGTACTAGCGGGAGCGTGGCCCACAGATACGCAGTATTTT.

The chain combines TRBV4-1 with TRBJ2-1; tentatively, D is TRBD2 (6 bases). V was shortened by 8 bases and J by 2 bases, with 19 bases between the two germline ends. Germline CDR1 is MGHRA and CDR2 is YSYEKL. This CDR3 is 16 amino acids long. The chain's CDR3 is CASRMGDSSPYNEQFF. The CDR3 nucleotides are TGCGCCAGCCGTATGGGGGACTCAAGCCCCTACAATGAGCAGTTCTTC.

The rearrangement links TRBV13 to TRBJ2-3; the match to TRBD2 covers 13 bases. This CDR3 comprises 16 residues. The germline V gene has CDR1 PRHDT and CDR2 FYEKMQ (reference sequence). V lost 5 bases to trimming and J lost 6 bases; unmatched junction nucleotides: 8. CDR3 nucleotides: TGTGCCAGCAGCCAGGGACTAGCGGGATTAGGGGATACGCAGTATTTT. This gives the protein CASSQGLAGLGDTQYF.

The rearrangement uses TRBV5-1 and TRBJ2-1; TRBD2 matches at 14 bases. V shed 3 bases and J 8 bases; nucleotides not matched to a gene: 4. The CDR3 totals 15 residues. The germline CDR1 and CDR2 sequences are SGHRS and YFSETQ. CDR3 sequence: CASSSGLAGVDEQFF. The CDR3 DNA reads TGCGCCAGCAGCTCGGGACTAGCGGGAGTCGATGAGCAGTTCTTC.

This chain uses TRBV5-1 with TRBJ2-7, with a weak D call TRBD1 (5 bases). Germline CDR1 SGHRS, CDR2 YFSETQ. The germline V and J ends were trimmed by 4 bases and 4 bases, with 9 bases remaining between them. The CDR3 spans 12 residues. CDR3 in amino acids: CASSTDSYEQYF. For the CDR3, the DNA is TGCGCCAGCAGCACAGACAGTTACGAGCAGTACTTC.

J is TRBJ2-1 and V is TRBV19; 15 nucleotides agree with TRBD2. CDR3 length: 16 amino acids. Germline V gene lookup returns CDR1 LNHDA and CDR2 SQIVND (reference sequence). Trimming cost V 2 bases and J 7 bases; bases outside gene matches: 3. This chain's CDR3 is CASSIQGLAGGNEQFF. CDR3 DNA: TGTGCCAGTAGTATACAAGGACTAGCGGGAGGGAATGAGCAGTTCTTC.